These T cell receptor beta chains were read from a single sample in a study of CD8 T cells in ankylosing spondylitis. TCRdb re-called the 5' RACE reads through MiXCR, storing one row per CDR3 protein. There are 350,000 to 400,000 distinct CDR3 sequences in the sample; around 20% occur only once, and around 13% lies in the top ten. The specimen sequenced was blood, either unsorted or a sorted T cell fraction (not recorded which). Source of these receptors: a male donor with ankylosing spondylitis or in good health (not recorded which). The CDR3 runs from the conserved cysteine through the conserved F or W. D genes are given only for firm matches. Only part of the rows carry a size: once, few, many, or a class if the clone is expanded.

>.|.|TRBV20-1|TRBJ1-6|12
TGCAGTGGGAGCTCCTATAATTCACCCCTCCACTTT
CSGSSYNSPLHF
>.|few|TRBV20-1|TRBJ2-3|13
TGCAGTGCTAGTCCCCGCAGTGAGGATACGCAGTATTTT
CSASPRSEDTQYF
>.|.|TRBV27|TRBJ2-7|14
TGTGCCAGCAGTTTATCCGGGGTAGCCTACGAGCAGTACTTC
CASSLSGVAYEQYF
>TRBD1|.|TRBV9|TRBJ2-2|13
TGTGCCAGCAAAACAGGGGGCGCCGGGGAGCTGTTTTTT
CASKTGGAGELFF
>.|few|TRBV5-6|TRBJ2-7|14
TGTGCCAGCAGCTTGGCCGGGAAGCGCCACGAGCAGTACTTC
CASSLAGKRHEQYF
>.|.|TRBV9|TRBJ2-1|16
TGTGCCAGCAGTCCAATAGGACCACCCTCCTACAATGAGCAGTTCTTC
CASSPIGPPSYNEQFF
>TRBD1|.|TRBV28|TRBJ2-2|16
TGTGCCAGCAGTCACTACAGGGGGTTTAACACCGGGGAGCTGTTTTTT
CASSHYRGFNTGELFF
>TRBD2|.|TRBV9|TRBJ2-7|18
TGTGCCAGCAGCGTAGGAGTAGCGGGGGGGTCTGGCTCCTACGAGCAGTACTTC
CASSVGVAGGSGSYEQYF
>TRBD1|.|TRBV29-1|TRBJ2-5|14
TGCAGCGTTGACTTCAGGGGGCAAGCGGAGACCCAGTACTTC
CSVDFRGQAETQYF
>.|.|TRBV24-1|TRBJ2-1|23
TGTGCCACCAGTGATTTGGCAGGGGGCCTGTCGACTAGCGGAGAACCAACCTACAATGAGCAGTTCTTC
CATSDLAGGLSTSGEPTYNEQFF
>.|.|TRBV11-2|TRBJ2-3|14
TGTGCCAGCGGCCTGGACGACGGCACAGATACGCAGTATTTT
CASGLDDGTDTQYF
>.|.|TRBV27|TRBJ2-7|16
TGTGCCAGCAGTTTAGGTGACCTGGGCAGAACCTCCGAGCAGTACTTC
CASSLGDLGRTSEQYF
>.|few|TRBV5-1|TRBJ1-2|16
TGCGCCAGCAGCTTGGCCCCGGGGGAGCGGGGCTATGGCTACACCTTC
CASSLAPGERGYGYTF
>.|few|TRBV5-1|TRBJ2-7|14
TGCGCCAGCAGCTTGATTTCAGATTCCTACGAGCAGTACTTC
CASSLISDSYEQYF
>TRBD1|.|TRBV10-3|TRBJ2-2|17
TGTGCCATCAGGGATTACATCGGACAGGGGAGCACCGGGGAGCTGTTTTTT
CAIRDYIGQGSTGELFF
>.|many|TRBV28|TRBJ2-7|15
TGTGCCAGCAGTTTGGTGGCCAGCAACCCTTTCGAGCAGTACTTC
CASSLVASNPFEQYF
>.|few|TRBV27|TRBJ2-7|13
TGTGCCAGCAGTTTAGAAGGGAACTACGAGCAGTACTTC
CASSLEGNYEQYF
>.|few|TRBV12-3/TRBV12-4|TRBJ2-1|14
TGTGCCAGCAGTTTTGGAGGGGGGTCGTATGAGCAGTTCTTC
CASSFGGGSYEQFF
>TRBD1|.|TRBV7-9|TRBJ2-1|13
TGTGCCAGCAGCCCGACAGGGGGGGTTGAGCAGTTCTTC
CASSPTGGVEQFF
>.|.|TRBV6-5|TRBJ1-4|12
TGTGCCAGCAGTTCCGGGGACGAAAAACTGTTTTTT
CASSSGDEKLFF
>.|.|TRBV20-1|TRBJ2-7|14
TGCAGTGCTAGGGGCAGACCCCTTTCCTACGAGCAGTACTTC
CSARGRPLSYEQYF
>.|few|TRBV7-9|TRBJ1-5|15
TGTGCCAGCAGCTTGGACAGCTTTTCCAATCAGCCCCAGCATTTT
CASSLDSFSNQPQHF
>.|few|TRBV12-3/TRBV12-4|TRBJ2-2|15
TGTGCCAGCAGTTCACAACGGCCCCAACACGGGGAGCTGTTTTTT
CASSSQRPQHGELFF
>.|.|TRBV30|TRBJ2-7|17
TGTGCCTGGAGGGCCCGCCCGTTGGGGGTCCTCTCCTACGAGCAGTACTTC
CAWRARPLGVLSYEQYF
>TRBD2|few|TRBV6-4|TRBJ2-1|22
TGTGCCAGCAGTGCCTCTCTCCGAGGACTAGCGGGGGGGCAGAGCTCCTACAATGAGCAGTTCTTC
CASSASLRGLAGGQSSYNEQFF
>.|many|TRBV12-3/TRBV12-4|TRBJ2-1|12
TGTGCCAGCAGTTTAGCCCGGGCTGAGCAGTTCTTC
CASSLARAEQFF
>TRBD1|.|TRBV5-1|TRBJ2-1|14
TGCGCCAGCAGCTTGGGGCAGGGGGTCGATGAGCAGTTCTTC
CASSLGQGVDEQFF
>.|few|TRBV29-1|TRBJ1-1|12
TGCAGCGTTGTGAGGGTAGGGGGTGAAGCTTTCTTT
CSVVRVGGEAFF
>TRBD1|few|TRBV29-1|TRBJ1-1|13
TGCAGCGTTGACGAGACAGGGATGTCTGGGGCTTTCTTT
CSVDETGMSGAFF
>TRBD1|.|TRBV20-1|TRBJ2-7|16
TGCAGTGCTAGAGCCGACAGGGTGGCCCCTGGTGCCGAGCAGTACTTC
CSARADRVAPGAEQYF
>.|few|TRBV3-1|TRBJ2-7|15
TGTGCCAGCAGCCACCCCAGAGAAGGCTCCTACGAGCAGTACTTC
CASSHPREGSYEQYF
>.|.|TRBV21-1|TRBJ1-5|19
TGTGCCAGCAGCAAAGATGACCCAGGGATGGAGTGGGCTTTTCAGCCCCAGCATTTT
CASSKDDPGMEWAFQPQHF
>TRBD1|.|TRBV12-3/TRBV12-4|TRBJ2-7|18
TGTACCAGCAGTCCAGTCCCGGGTGGGGACAGGTACCCCTACGAGCAGTACTTC
CTSSPVPGGDRYPYEQYF
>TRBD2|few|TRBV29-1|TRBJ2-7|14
TGCAGCGTTGAATGGGAGGCTAGCGGATACGAGCAGTACTTC
CSVEWEASGYEQYF
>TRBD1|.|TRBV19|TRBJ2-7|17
TGTGCCAGTAGTGCGGGTTCCGGGACAGCACTTACCTACGAGCAGTACTTC
CASSAGSGTALTYEQYF
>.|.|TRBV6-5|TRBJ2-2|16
TGTGCCAGCAGTTACTCGACGCAGGGGAACACCGGGGAGCTGTTTTTT
CASSYSTQGNTGELFF
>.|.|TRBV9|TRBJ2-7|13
TGTGCCAGCAGCGTGATCCAGGGCTCCGAGCAGTACTTC
CASSVIQGSEQYF
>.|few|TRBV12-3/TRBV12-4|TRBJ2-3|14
TGTGCCAGCAGTTTTAGCGCTAGCACAGATACGCAGTATTTT
CASSFSASTDTQYF
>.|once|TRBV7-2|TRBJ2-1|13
TGTGCCAGCAGCTTTCGCCCACACAATGAGCAGTTCTTC
CASSFRPHNEQFF
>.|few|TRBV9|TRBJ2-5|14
TGTGCCAGCAGCGCTTTGGGGGTCCACGAGACCCAGTACTTC
CASSALGVHETQYF
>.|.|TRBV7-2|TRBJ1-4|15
TGTGCCAGCAGCTTAGGACAGTTATATAATGAAAAACTGTTTTTT
CASSLGQLYNEKLFF
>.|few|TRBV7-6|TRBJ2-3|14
TGTGCCAGCAGCGATGGGGGCGGGATAGATACGCAGTATTTT
CASSDGGGIDTQYF
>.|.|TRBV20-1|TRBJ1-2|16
TGCAGTGCTAGAGCCTGGCTAGGGGGGACGGAGTATGGCTACACCTTC
CSARAWLGGTEYGYTF
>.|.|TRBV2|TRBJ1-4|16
TGTGCCAGCAGTGATAATAGCCGTACAACTAATGAAAAACTGTTTTTT
CASSDNSRTTNEKLFF